The 8 T cell receptor beta chains below all came from one sample that was sequenced in a study of cytomegalovirus exposure and HLA in healthy donors. With 60 Vbeta and 13 Jbeta primers, the PCR was carried out. Assay: immunoSEQ multiplex PCR; the TCRdb copy retains only in-frame clones and omits some. The sample yields fewer than 85,000 clones, more than 60% seen once. The sequenced sample was PBMCs. The receptor source for this set is a male donor in good health and CMV-seropositive.

The V call is TRBV10-3, the J call TRBJ2-7, with D uncertain. The CDR3 extends over 12 amino acids. CDR1 and CDR2 (germline): ENHRY, SYGVKD. V was trimmed by 3 bases and J by 3 bases, leaving 6 bases between them. This CDR3 is CAISDSVYEQYF. CDR3 sequence (DNA): TGTGCCATCAGTGATTCAGTCTACGAGCAGTACTTC.

The V and J genes are TRBV4-1 and TRBJ1-4; 11 bases are a match to TRBD1. V trimming: 4 bases; J trimming: 7 bases; junction bases outside the gene matches: 5. This CDR3 is 15 amino acids long. In germline, CDR1 is MGHRA, CDR2 YSYEKL. The DNA for the CDR3 is TGCGCCAGCAGCCCCTTGGACAGGGGGCGTGAAAAACTGTTTTTT. Translating it yields CASSPLDRGREKLFF.

V is TRBV4-3 and J is TRBJ2-3; D unclear. Between the trimmed V and J ends, which lost 1 base and 6 bases, there was a span of 17 bases. This CDR3 region has 16 residues. Germline V gene lookup returns CDR1 LGHNA and CDR2 YSLEER. CDR3 nucleotides: TGCGCCAGCAGCCAAGGGGTGACACAGTCTGGCGATACGCAGTATTTT. This codes for CASSQGVTQSGDTQYF.

V is TRBV7-7 and J is TRBJ2-7; 8 bases map to TRBD1. J gave up 6 bases and V 8 bases, and 12 bases lay outside the gene matches. This CDR3 spans 14 amino acids. CDR1 SSHAT and CDR2 FNYEAQ come from the germline V gene (reference sequence). The CDR3 sequence: CASPRTGPISEQYF. The CDR3 region has the DNA TGTGCCAGCCCCCGGACAGGGCCGATCTCCGAGCAGTACTTC. Combining the CDR3 with reference TRBV7-7 and TRBJ2-7 gives the whole variable domain GAGVSQSPRYKVTKRGQDVTLRCDPISSHATLYWYQQALGQGPEFLTYFNYEAQPDKSGLPSDRFSAERPEGSISTLTIQRTEQRDSAMYRCASPRTGPISEQYFGPGTRLTVT.

The rearrangement links TRBV27 to TRBJ2-7, with a possible D match to TRBD2 (5 bases). CDR3 length: 14 residues. Germline-derived CDR1 and CDR2 are MNHEY and SMNVEV (reference sequence). V was pared by 2 bases and J by 0 bases, with 8 bases between. DNA for the CDR3: TGTGCCAGCAGTTTAACTAGGCCCTCCTACGAGCAGTACTTC. Encoded protein: CASSLTRPSYEQYF.

The CDR3 is CASSTWDSQETQYF. The CDR3 DNA sequence: TGTGCCAGCAGCACCTGGGACAGCCAAGAGACCCAGTACTTC. This sequence joins TRBV11-1 and TRBJ2-5, with 7 positions matching TRBD1. The CDR3 spans 14 residues. After removal of 5 bases from V and 1 base from J, the junction contained 4 bases not matched to a gene. Looked up from germline, CDR1 is SGHAT and CDR2 is FQDESV (reference sequence).

The chain is built from TRBV4-2 and TRBJ2-7; possibly TRBD1 for D (6 bases). V was cut by 4 bases and J by 3 bases, with 13 bases left in between. Germline V gives CDR1 LGHNA, CDR2 YNFKEQ. CDR3 length equals 14 residues. The CDR3 reads CASSLQEQGYEQYF. In DNA form, the CDR3 reads TGTGCCAGCAGCCTGCAAGAACAGGGCTACGAGCAGTACTTC.

This sequence joins TRBV5-1 and TRBJ2-1, with 7 positions matching TRBD2. Germline V gene sequence: CDR1 SGHRS, CDR2 YFSETQ. The V and J ends lost 5 bases and 5 bases, in that order; junction bases with no gene match: 10. The CDR3 covers 15 residues. The CDR3 coding sequence is TGCGCCAGCAGTCTCTCACTAGCGATAAACAATGAGCAGTTCTTC. The encoded protein is CASSLSLAINNEQFF.